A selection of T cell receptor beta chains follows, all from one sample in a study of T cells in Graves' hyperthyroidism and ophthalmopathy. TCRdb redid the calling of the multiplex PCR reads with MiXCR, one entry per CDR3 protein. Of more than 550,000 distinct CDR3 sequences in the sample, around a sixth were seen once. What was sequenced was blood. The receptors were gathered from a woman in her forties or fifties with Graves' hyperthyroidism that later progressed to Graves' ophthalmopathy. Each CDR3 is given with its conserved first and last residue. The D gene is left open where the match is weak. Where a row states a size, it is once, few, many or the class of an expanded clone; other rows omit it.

CASSRWDSLQETQYF | TGTGCCAGTAGTAGATGGGACAGCCTTCAAGAGACCCAGTACTTC | TRBV19 | . | TRBJ2-5 | TRBD1
CSARGVGGALNTGELFF | TGCAGTGCTAGAGGTGTAGGGGGGGCCTTGAACACCGGGGAGCTGTTTTTT | TRBV20-1 | many | TRBJ2-2 | .
CASRQGEGKSTEAFF | TGTGCCAGCAGACAGGGGGAGGGAAAGAGCACTGAAGCTTTCTTT | TRBV7-3 | few | TRBJ1-1 | TRBD1
CASSIATGTGSGYTF | TGTGCCAGTAGTATCGCCACCGGGACAGGTTCTGGCTACACCTTC | TRBV19 | . | TRBJ1-2 | TRBD1
CASSSPGTRAGELFF | TGTGCCAGCAGCTCGCCCGGGACGAGGGCCGGGGAGCTGTTTTTT | TRBV7-2 | . | TRBJ2-2 | .
CATSDAGGPAYEQYF | TGTGCCACCAGTGATGCCGGGGGTCCTGCCTACGAGCAGTACTTC | TRBV24-1 | . | TRBJ2-7 | .
CASSQPGTGVLYGYTF | TGTGCCAGCAGTCAACCCGGGACAGGGGTGCTTTATGGCTACACCTTC | TRBV7-9 | . | TRBJ1-2 | TRBD1
CASRLAGAPFEAQYF | TGCGCCAGCAGACTAGCGGGGGCCCCGTTTGAGGCCCAGTACTTC | TRBV5-1 | many | TRBJ2-5 | TRBD2
CASSLERVGNTEAFF | TGCGCCAGCAGCTTGGAAAGGGTAGGGAACACTGAAGCTTTCTTT | TRBV5-1 | many | TRBJ1-1 | .
CASSFFHTRTGVFYTEAFF | TGTGCCAGCAGTTTCTTTCACACCCGGACAGGGGTTTTTTACACTGAAGCTTTCTTT | TRBV12-3/TRBV12-4 | many | TRBJ1-1 | TRBD1
CASSYSPGQGVTEAFF | TGTGCCAGCAGTTACTCTCCGGGACAGGGGGTTACTGAAGCTTTCTTT | TRBV6-5 | . | TRBJ1-1 | TRBD1
CAWSDDRGFRNQPQHF | TGTGCCTGGAGCGATGACAGGGGCTTTCGCAATCAGCCCCAGCATTTT | TRBV30 | few | TRBJ1-5 | TRBD1
CASGIEQGNTDTQYF | TGCGCCAGCGGGATAGAACAGGGCAACACAGATACGCAGTATTTT | TRBV5-1 | few | TRBJ2-3 | .
CATLRGGANYGYTF | TGTGCCACTCTCCGCGGAGGGGCTAACTATGGCTACACCTTC | TRBV19 | few | TRBJ1-2 | .
CASSFMTEVYNSPLHF | TGTGCCAGCAGTTTTATGACGGAAGTCTATAATTCACCCCTCCACTTT | TRBV12-3/TRBV12-4 | many | TRBJ1-6 | .
CASSLRPEGDTEAFF | TGCGCCAGCAGCTTGCGCCCGGAGGGGGACACTGAAGCTTTCTTT | TRBV5-1 | . | TRBJ1-1 | .
CASSLEVRSSYEQYF | TGCGCCAGCAGCTTGGAGGTCAGAAGCTCCTACGAGCAGTACTTC | TRBV5-1 | many | TRBJ2-7 | .
CASSFEGSANSPLHF | TGTGCCAGCAGTTTCGAGGGATCCGCGAATTCACCCCTCCACTTT | TRBV12-3/TRBV12-4 | many | TRBJ1-6 | .
CASSQNNYEQYF | TGCGCCAGCAGCCAGAATAACTACGAGCAGTACTTC | TRBV5-1 | many | TRBJ2-7 | .
CASSAYLSGGDDSSTDTQYF | TGTGCCAGTAGTGCCTACCTCTCGGGGGGCGACGATTCTAGCACAGATACGCAGTATTTT | TRBV19 | . | TRBJ2-3 | .
CASGLVYGQYNSPLHF | TGTGCTAGTGGTTTGGTATATGGGCAGTATAATTCACCCCTCCACTTT | TRBV12-5 | few | TRBJ1-6 | .
CASSDVRSSYEQYF | TGCGCCAGCAGTGATGTCCGGAGCTCCTACGAGCAGTACTTC | TRBV10-1 | few | TRBJ2-7 | .
CASNPGGVHNEQFF | TGTGCCAGCAACCCCGGGGGCGTCCACAATGAGCAGTTCTTC | TRBV27 | . | TRBJ2-1 | .
CASSLEGGRGGYGYTF | TGTGCCAGCAGCTTAGAGGGGGGCAGGGGAGGCTATGGCTACACCTTC | TRBV7-8 | many | TRBJ1-2 | .
CASSWKAAWPTPNYGYTF | TGCGCCAGCAGCTGGAAAGCAGCTTGGCCGACCCCTAACTATGGCTACACCTTC | TRBV5-1 | few | TRBJ1-2 | .
CASSLTWDRNTEAFF | TGTGCCAGCAGCCTAACCTGGGACAGGAACACTGAAGCTTTCTTT | TRBV11-2 | . | TRBJ1-1 | TRBD1
CASSWAQGQVNTEAFF | TGCGCCAGCAGCTGGGCGCAGGGACAGGTGAACACTGAAGCTTTCTTT | TRBV5-1 | few | TRBJ1-1 | TRBD1
CASSPRQGTTQYF | TGTGCCAGCAGCCCCAGACAGGGAACGACCCAGTACTTC | TRBV7-6 | . | TRBJ2-5 | TRBD1
CATSEGGGPNQPQHF | TGTGCCACCAGTGAGGGGGGAGGGCCAAATCAGCCCCAGCATTTT | TRBV24-1 | . | TRBJ1-5 | .
CSVSSSYEQYF | TGCAGCGTCTCCAGCTCCTACGAGCAGTACTTC | TRBV29-1 | few | TRBJ2-7 | .
CASSPDLGGLFF | TGTGCCAGCAGCCCAGACCTAGGTGGACTGTTTTTT | TRBV7-8 | . | TRBJ1-4 | .
CSAEINRDSLFIARQPQHF | TGCAGTGCGGAAATCAACCGGGACAGTCTTTTTATAGCACGTCAGCCCCAGCATTTT | TRBV20-1 | few | TRBJ1-5 | TRBD1
CASSFSGVGNQPQHF | TGTGCCAGCAGCTTCTCAGGGGTGGGCAATCAGCCCCAGCATTTT | TRBV7-2 | . | TRBJ1-5 | .
CATVRAMNTEAFF | TGTGCCACCGTTCGGGCCATGAACACTGAAGCTTTCTTT | TRBV2 | . | TRBJ1-1 | .
CASRAGQVFTYEQYF | TGTGCCAGCAGGGCCGGACAGGTCTTCACCTACGAGCAGTACTTC | TRBV6-2/TRBV6-3 | many | TRBJ2-7 | TRBD1
CASSGWVNGELFF | TGTGCCAGCAGTGGGTGGGTTAACGGGGAGCTGTTTTTT | TRBV12-3/TRBV12-4 | few | TRBJ2-2 | .
CSGDETGIQETQYF | TGCAGTGGGGACGAGACAGGGATTCAAGAGACCCAGTACTTC | TRBV20-1 | many | TRBJ2-5 | TRBD1
CSAFPGGDYSPLHF | TGCAGTGCTTTCCCTGGGGGGGATTATTCACCCCTCCACTTT | TRBV20-1 | many | TRBJ1-6 | .
CASSLGDRGLGQPQHF | TGTGCCAGCAGTTTAGGAGACAGGGGACTCGGTCAGCCCCAGCATTTT | TRBV12-3/TRBV12-4 | many | TRBJ1-5 | TRBD1
CASSLVPSGGATDTQYF | TGCGCCAGCAGCTTGGTCCCTAGCGGGGGGGCCACAGATACGCAGTATTTT | TRBV5-1 | . | TRBJ2-3 | TRBD2
CASSSGSSGANVLTF | TGCGCCAGCAGCTCTGGTAGCTCTGGGGCCAACGTCCTGACTTTC | TRBV5-1 | many | TRBJ2-6 | .
CASSPASPPGNTIYF | TGTGCCAGCTCGCCCGCAAGCCCTCCTGGAAACACCATATATTTT | TRBV18 | many | TRBJ1-3 | .
CASSSAGQGGTGELFF | TGTGCCAGCAGCTCCGCCGGACAGGGTGGCACCGGGGAGCTGTTTTTT | TRBV11-2 | . | TRBJ2-2 | TRBD1
CASGQGAGEQYF | TGTGCCAGCGGACAGGGGGCAGGTGAGCAGTACTTC | TRBV7-3 | . | TRBJ2-7 | TRBD1
CASSSMTTGTYEQYF | TGTGCCAGCAGTTCAATGACAACAGGGACCTACGAGCAGTACTTC | TRBV12-3/TRBV12-4 | once | TRBJ2-7 | .
CASSLSWTGDSEAFF | TGTGCCAGCAGTTTATCTTGGACAGGGGACTCTGAAGCTTTCTTT | TRBV27 | . | TRBJ1-1 | TRBD1
CASSQGDREVYGYTF | TGTGCCAGCAGCCAGGGGGACAGGGAAGTCTATGGCTACACCTTC | TRBV3-1 | many | TRBJ1-2 | TRBD1
CASKTGQGRSQPQHF | TGTGCCAGTAAAACGGGACAGGGGAGGTCTCAGCCCCAGCATTTT | TRBV19 | few | TRBJ1-5 | TRBD1
CSARAQRGASYEQYF | TGCAGTGCTAGAGCCCAGCGGGGGGCGAGCTACGAGCAGTACTTC | TRBV20-1 | few | TRBJ2-7 | TRBD2
CASTPQGGPRDEQFF | TGTGCCAGCACCCCGCAGGGGGGGCCCCGGGATGAGCAGTTCTTC | TRBV6-2/TRBV6-3 | . | TRBJ2-1 | .
CSATGLAGGDGTGELFF | TGCAGTGCAACAGGACTAGCGGGGGGGGACGGCACCGGGGAGCTGTTTTTT | TRBV20-1 | . | TRBJ2-2 | TRBD2